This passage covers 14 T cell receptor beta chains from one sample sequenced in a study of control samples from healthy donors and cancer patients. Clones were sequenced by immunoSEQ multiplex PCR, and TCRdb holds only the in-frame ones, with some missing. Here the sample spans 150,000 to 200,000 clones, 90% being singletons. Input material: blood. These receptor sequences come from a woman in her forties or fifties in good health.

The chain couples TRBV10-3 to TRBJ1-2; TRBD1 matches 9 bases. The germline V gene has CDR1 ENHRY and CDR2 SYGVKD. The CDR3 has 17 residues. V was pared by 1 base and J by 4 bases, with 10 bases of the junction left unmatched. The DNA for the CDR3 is TGTGCCATCAGTGAGTTAGACCGGGGACAGGGTGGCTATGGCTACACCTTC. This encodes CAISELDRGQGGYGYTF.

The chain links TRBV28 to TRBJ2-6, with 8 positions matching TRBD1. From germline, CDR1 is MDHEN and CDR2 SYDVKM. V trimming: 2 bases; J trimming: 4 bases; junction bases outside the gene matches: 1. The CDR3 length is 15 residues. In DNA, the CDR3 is TGTGCCAGCAGTTTACAGGGGGCCGGGGCCAACGTCCTGACTTTC. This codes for CASSLQGAGANVLTF. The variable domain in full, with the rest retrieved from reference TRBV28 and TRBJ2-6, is DVKVTQSSRYLVKRTGEKVFLECVQDMDHENMFWYRQDPGLGLRLIYFSYDVKMKEKGDIPEGYSVSREKKERFSLILESASTNQTSMYLCASSLQGAGANVLTFGAGSRLTVL.

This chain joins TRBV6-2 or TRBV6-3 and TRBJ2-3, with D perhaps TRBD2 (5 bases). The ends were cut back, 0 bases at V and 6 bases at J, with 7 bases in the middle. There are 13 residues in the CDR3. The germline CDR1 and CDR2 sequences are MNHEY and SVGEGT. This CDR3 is CASSYSGADTQYF. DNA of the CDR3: TGTGCCAGCAGTTACTCGGGAGCGGATACGCAGTATTTT.

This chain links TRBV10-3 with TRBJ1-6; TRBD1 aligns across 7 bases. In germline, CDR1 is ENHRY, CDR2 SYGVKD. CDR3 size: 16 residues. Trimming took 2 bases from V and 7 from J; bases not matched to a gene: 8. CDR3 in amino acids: CAISENRLQGNSPLHF. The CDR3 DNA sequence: TGTGCCATCAGTGAGAATAGATTACAGGGGAATTCACCCCTCCACTTT.

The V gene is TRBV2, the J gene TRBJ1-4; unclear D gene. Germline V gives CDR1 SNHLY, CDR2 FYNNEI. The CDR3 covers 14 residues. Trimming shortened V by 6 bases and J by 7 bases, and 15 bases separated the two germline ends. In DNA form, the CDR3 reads TGTGCCAGCAGCGGCCGAGTCGCCGTTGAAAAACTGTTTTTT. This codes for CASSGRVAVEKLFF.

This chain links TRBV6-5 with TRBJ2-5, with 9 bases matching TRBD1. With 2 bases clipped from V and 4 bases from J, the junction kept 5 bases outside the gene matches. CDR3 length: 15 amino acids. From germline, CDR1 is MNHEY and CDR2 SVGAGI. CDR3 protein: CASSYGTGQGETQYF. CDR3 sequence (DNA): TGTGCCAGCAGTTACGGAACGGGACAGGGAGAGACCCAGTACTTC.

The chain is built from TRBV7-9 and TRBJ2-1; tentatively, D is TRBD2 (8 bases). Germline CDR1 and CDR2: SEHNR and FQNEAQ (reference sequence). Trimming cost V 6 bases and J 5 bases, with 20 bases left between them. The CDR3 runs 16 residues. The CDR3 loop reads CASRSLAGQKNNEQFF. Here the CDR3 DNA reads TGTGCCAGCAGGTCGTTAGCGGGACAGAAAAACAATGAGCAGTTCTTC.

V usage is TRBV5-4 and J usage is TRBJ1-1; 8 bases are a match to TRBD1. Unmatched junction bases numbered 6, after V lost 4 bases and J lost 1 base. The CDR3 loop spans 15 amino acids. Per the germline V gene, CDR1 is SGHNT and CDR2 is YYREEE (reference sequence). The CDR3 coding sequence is TGTGCCAGCAGCCCTAGACAGGGGCCGAACACTGAAGCTTTCTTT. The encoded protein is CASSPRQGPNTEAFF.

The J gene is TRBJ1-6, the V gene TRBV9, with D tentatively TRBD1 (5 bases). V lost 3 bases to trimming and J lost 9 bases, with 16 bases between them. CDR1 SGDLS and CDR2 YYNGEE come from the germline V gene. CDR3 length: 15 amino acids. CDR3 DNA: TGTGCCAGCAGCGGGGACGCGGCCTCTCGTTCACCCCTCCACTTT. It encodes CASSGDAASRSPLHF.

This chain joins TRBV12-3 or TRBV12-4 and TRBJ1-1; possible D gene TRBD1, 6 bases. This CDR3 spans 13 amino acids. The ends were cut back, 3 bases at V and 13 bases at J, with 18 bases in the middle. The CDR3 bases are TGTGCCAGCAGTTTCTCGGGGGGCGGTTACGGTTTCTTT. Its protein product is CASSFSGGGYGFF.

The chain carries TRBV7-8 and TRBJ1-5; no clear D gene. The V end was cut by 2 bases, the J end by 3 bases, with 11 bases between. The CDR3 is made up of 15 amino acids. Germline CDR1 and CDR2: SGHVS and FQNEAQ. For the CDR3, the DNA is TGTGCCAGCAGCTTAATAATAACCGCCAATCAGCCCCAGCATTTT. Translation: CASSLIITANQPQHF.

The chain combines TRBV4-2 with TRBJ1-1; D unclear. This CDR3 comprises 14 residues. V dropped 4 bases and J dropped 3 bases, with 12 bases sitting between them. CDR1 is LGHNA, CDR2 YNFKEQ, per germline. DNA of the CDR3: TGTGCCAGCAGCCCCGAGAGGGAAGACACTGAAGCTTTCTTT. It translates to CASSPEREDTEAFF.

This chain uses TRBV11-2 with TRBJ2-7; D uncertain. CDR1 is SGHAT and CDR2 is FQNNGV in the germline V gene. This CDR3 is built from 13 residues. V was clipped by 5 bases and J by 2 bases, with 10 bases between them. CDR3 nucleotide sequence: TGTGCCAGCAGCCTACAAGGGACCTACGAGCAGTACTTC. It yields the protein CASSLQGTYEQYF.

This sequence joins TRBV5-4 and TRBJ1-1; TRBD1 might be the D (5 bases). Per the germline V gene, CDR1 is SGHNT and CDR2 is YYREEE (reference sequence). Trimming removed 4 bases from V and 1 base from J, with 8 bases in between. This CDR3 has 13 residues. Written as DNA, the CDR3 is TGTGCCAGCAGCACAGGTCCGAACACTGAAGCTTTCTTT. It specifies CASSTGPNTEAFF. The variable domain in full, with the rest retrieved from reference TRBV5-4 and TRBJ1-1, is ETGVTQSPTHLIKTRGQQVTLRCSSQSGHNTVSWYQQALGQGPQFIFQYYREEENGRGNFPPRFSGLQFPNYSSELNVNALELDDSALYLCASSTGPNTEAFFGQGTRLTVV.